These T cell receptor beta chains were read from a single sample in a study of response to subunit inactivated influenza vaccine. TCRdb independently ran MiXCR on the RT-PCR reads; one entry per CDR3 protein. This table holds about 540,000 distinct CDR3 sequences, roughly 25% found once. Another study also made use of these data, one on T cells expressing NK-cell markers.

The material sequenced was CD4+ T cells sorted from PBMCs, taken 11 to 12 days after vaccination. These receptors came from a man in his fifties who received an inactivated influenza vaccine. CDR3s include the opening cysteine and the closing phenylalanine or tryptophan. A D gene is named only where the DNA matches it firmly. Clone sizes are given selectively: once, few, many, or a class where the clone is expanded.

>TRBV6-2/TRBV6-3|NA|NA|TRBJ1-4
CASSYFGTFGTNEKLFF
TGTGCCAGCAGTTACTTCGGGACATTCGGAACTAATGAAAAACTGTTTTTT
>TRBV7-2|TRBD2|NA|TRBJ2-3
CASSFPGGADTQYF
TGTGCCAGCAGCTTCCCGGGAGGCGCAGATACGCAGTATTTT
>TRBV5-4|TRBD2|NA|TRBJ2-1
CASSSVTSPTDEQFF
TGTGCCAGCAGCTCGGTGACTAGCCCCACGGATGAGCAGTTCTTC
>TRBV12-3/TRBV12-4|TRBD2|NA|TRBJ2-4
CASSLSGGTAKNIQYF
TGTGCCAGCAGTTTGAGCGGGGGTACGGCCAAAAACATTCAGTACTTC
>TRBV5-1|NA|few|TRBJ2-5
CASSPSGGRGETQYF
TGCGCCAGCAGCCCCTCCGGGGGAAGGGGAGAGACCCAGTACTTC
>TRBV28|NA|NA|TRBJ2-1
CASSLIGGIERFF
TGTGCCAGCAGTTTAATTGGCGGGATTGAGAGGTTCTTC
>TRBV14|NA|NA|TRBJ2-3
CASSQEMGGRPSTDTQYF
TGTGCCAGCAGCCAGGAGATGGGGGGGCGTCCAAGTACAGATACGCAGTATTTT
>TRBV10-3|NA|NA|TRBJ1-5
CAISRDRSSPQHF
TGTGCCATCAGTCGCGACAGATCGAGCCCCCAGCATTTT
>TRBV20-1|NA|NA|TRBJ2-1
CSARDSAYNEQFF
TGCAGTGCTAGGGACAGCGCCTACAATGAGCAGTTCTTC
>TRBV10-2|TRBD1|many|TRBJ2-7
CASSEAGGYEQYF
TGCGCCAGCAGTGAAGCAGGGGGCTACGAGCAGTACTTC
>TRBV5-1|NA|NA|TRBJ1-4
CASSLAPVGANEKLFF
TGCGCCAGCAGCTTGGCACCGGTGGGAGCTAATGAAAAACTGTTTTTT
>TRBV28|NA|NA|TRBJ2-1
CASSSSTYFEYNEQFF
TGTGCCAGCAGTTCATCAACTTACTTCGAGTACAATGAGCAGTTCTTC
>TRBV7-2|NA|few|TRBJ2-1
CASSPLVPEQFF
TGTGCCAGCTCCCCTCTAGTGCCTGAGCAGTTCTTC
>TRBV24-1|TRBD1|NA|TRBJ2-3
CATSVAAGTGGTDTQYF
TGTGCCACCAGTGTGGCCGCCGGGACAGGGGGTACAGATACGCAGTATTTT
>TRBV6-2/TRBV6-3|NA|few|TRBJ2-1
CASSSLILYNEQFF
TGTGCCAGCAGTTCCCTAATTTTATACAATGAGCAGTTCTTC
>TRBV5-5|NA|few|TRBJ2-5
CASSFGAGGPAQETQYF
NA
>TRBV7-2|NA|NA|TRBJ1-5
CASSSASGNQPQHF
TGTGCCAGCAGCTCCGCATCGGGCAATCAGCCCCAGCATTTT
>TRBV4-2|NA|NA|TRBJ1-4
CASAGDLVATNEKLFF
TGTGCCAGTGCAGGAGATCTTGTTGCAACTAATGAAAAACTGTTTTTT
>TRBV6-6|NA|few|TRBJ1-6
CASSLLGSPLHF
TGTGCCAGCAGTTTATTAGGATCACCCCTCCACTTT
>TRBV5-1|NA|many|TRBJ1-1
CASSFQGKSEAFF
TGCGCCAGCAGCTTTCAGGGGAAGAGTGAAGCTTTCTTT
>TRBV5-1|NA|few|TRBJ2-7
CASSGTHRWEQYF
TGCGCCAGCAGCGGAACTCACAGGTGGGAGCAGTACTTC
>TRBV7-2|NA|few|TRBJ2-2
CASSLAALNTGELFF
TGTGCCAGCAGCTTAGCTGCGTTAAACACCGGGGAGCTGTTTTTT
>TRBV7-2|NA|NA|TRBJ2-7
CASSLFTDYEQYF
TGTGCCAGCAGCTTATTTACAGACTACGAGCAGTACTTC
>TRBV5-1|TRBD1|NA|TRBJ2-1
CASSLWQGADEQFF
TGCGCCAGCAGCTTGTGGCAGGGGGCGGATGAGCAGTTCTTC
>TRBV4-2|TRBD2|NA|TRBJ2-2
CASSQDSAGGPGGELFF
TGTGCCAGCAGCCAAGATTCCGCGGGAGGGCCGGGCGGGGAGCTGTTTTTT
>TRBV18|NA|NA|TRBJ1-2
CASSPDGFGVGYTF
TGTGCCAGCTCACCAGATGGGTTCGGGGTTGGCTACACCTTC
>TRBV28|TRBD2|NA|TRBJ2-3
CASSPAHAGRATDTQYF
TGTGCCAGCAGTCCCGCCCATGCCGGGAGGGCCACAGATACGCAGTATTTT
>TRBV19|TRBD1|NA|TRBJ1-4
CASRGRDSGEKLFF
TGTGCCAGTAGGGGCCGGGACAGCGGAGAAAAACTGTTTTTT
>TRBV18|TRBD1|few|TRBJ1-2
CASSPTDRAGSYGYTF
TGTGCCAGCTCACCTACCGACAGGGCAGGTAGCTATGGCTACACCTTC
>TRBV5-5|TRBD1|few|TRBJ2-1
CASSGTRTGGSYNEQFF
TGTGCCAGCAGCGGGACGAGGACAGGGGGCTCCTACAATGAGCAGTTCTTC
>TRBV6-1|NA|few|TRBJ1-2
CASSEGSLGYTF
TGTGCCAGCAGTGAAGGTAGTTTAGGCTACACCTTC
>TRBV7-2|TRBD1|NA|TRBJ2-5
CASTLLGTGVTETQYF
TGTGCCAGCACCCTGCTTGGGACAGGGGTAACAGAGACCCAGTACTTC
>TRBV9|NA|NA|TRBJ2-1
CASSPGPSSYNEQFF
TGTGCCAGCAGCCCAGGACCCAGCTCCTACAATGAGCAGTTCTTC
>TRBV18|NA|NA|TRBJ2-7
CASSPRGQAYEQYF
TGTGCCAGCTCACCAAGGGGACAAGCCTACGAGCAGTACTTC
>TRBV20-1|TRBD1|few|TRBJ1-6
CSARGQGANSPLHF
TGCAGTGCTAGGGGACAGGGAGCGAATTCACCCCTCCACTTT
>TRBV12-3/TRBV12-4|TRBD1|few|TRBJ2-7
CASSLAGQGSGYEQYF
TGTGCCAGCAGTTTAGCGGGACAGGGGTCGGGGTACGAGCAGTACTTC
>TRBV7-8|NA|few|TRBJ2-1
CASSLVQGSGQFF
TGTGCCAGCAGCTTAGTACAGGGCTCTGGGCAGTTCTTC
>TRBV12-3/TRBV12-4|NA|NA|TRBJ2-7
CASSPTPRAYEQYF
TGTGCCAGCAGTCCCACGCCCAGGGCCTACGAGCAGTACTTC
>TRBV5-1|TRBD2|few|TRBJ2-1
CASSLALSSGGNEQFF
TGCGCCAGCAGCTTGGCCTTATCTAGCGGGGGGAATGAGCAGTTCTTC
>TRBV4-2|NA|few|TRBJ2-7
CASSQDQYGAAYEQYF
TGTGCCAGCAGCCAAGATCAGTACGGGGCCGCCTACGAGCAGTACTTC
>TRBV6-2/TRBV6-3|TRBD1|NA|TRBJ1-1
CASRWTGGAPAFF
TGTGCCAGCAGATGGACAGGGGGCGCACCAGCTTTCTTT
>TRBV9|NA|few|TRBJ2-7
CASSPQARGSYEQYF
TGTGCCAGCAGCCCTCAGGCGAGGGGATCCTACGAGCAGTACTTC
>TRBV6-5|NA|many|TRBJ2-1
CASSYSLVNEQFF
TGTGCCAGCAGTTATAGCCTAGTAAATGAGCAGTTCTTC
>TRBV11-2|NA|NA|TRBJ2-1
CASSFSWASYNEQFF
TGTGCCAGCAGCTTTAGTTGGGCGTCTTACAATGAGCAGTTCTTC
>TRBV20-1|NA|NA|TRBJ2-1
CSASSVRTYNEQFF
TGCAGTGCGTCGAGCGTTAGAACCTACAATGAGCAGTTCTTC
>TRBV5-1|TRBD1|NA|TRBJ1-2
CASSWGQGAWGNYGYTF
TGCGCCAGCAGCTGGGGACAGGGGGCCTGGGGGAACTATGGCTACACCTTC
>TRBV5-6|NA|few|TRBJ2-3
CASSLQGLGTDTQYF
TGTGCCAGCAGCCTGCAGGGGCTAGGGACAGATACGCAGTATTTT
>TRBV7-3|NA|NA|TRBJ2-1
CASSFVGSGSSYNEQFF
TGTGCCAGCAGCTTCGTGGGGAGCGGGTCTTCCTACAATGAGCAGTTCTTC
>TRBV6-1|TRBD2|few|TRBJ2-5
CASSRTSGRAETQYF
TGTGCCAGCAGTCGGACTAGCGGGAGAGCGGAGACCCAGTACTTC
>TRBV27|NA|NA|TRBJ1-5
CASSLYEGRQPQHF
TGTGCCAGCAGTTTATATGAGGGGCGGCAGCCCCAGCATTTT
>TRBV2|TRBD2|few|TRBJ2-1
CASQSGLARNNEQFF
TGTGCCAGCCAGTCGGGACTAGCACGGAACAATGAGCAGTTCTTC
>TRBV5-1|TRBD1|few|TRBJ2-1
CASSWTPGQYNEQFF
TGCGCCAGCAGCTGGACTCCGGGACAGTACAATGAGCAGTTCTTC
>TRBV7-8|TRBD2|many|TRBJ2-1
CASSLVGGTSGSIREQFF
TGTGCCAGCAGCTTAGTCGGAGGGACTAGCGGGAGTATCAGGGAGCAGTTCTTC
>TRBV7-8|NA|few|TRBJ2-7
CASSLSLEQYF
TGTGCCAGCAGCTTAAGTCTCGAGCAGTACTTC
>TRBV5-1|NA|few|TRBJ2-7
CASSLFGPLNEQYF
TGCGCCAGCAGCTTATTTGGGCCCTTAAACGAGCAGTACTTC
>TRBV29-1|TRBD1|NA|TRBJ1-1
CSGYGGRDRNTEAFF
TGCAGCGGATATGGGGGGAGGGACAGAAACACTGAAGCTTTCTTT
>TRBV12-3/TRBV12-4|NA|few|TRBJ1-2
CASSGPARIYGYTF
TGTGCCAGCAGTGGCCCAGCGCGAATCTATGGCTACACCTTC
>TRBV5-1|NA|NA|TRBJ1-3
CASMAESSGNTIYF
TGCGCCAGCATGGCCGAGAGCTCTGGAAACACCATATATTTT